The source of this T cell receptor beta chain is a study of OX40 agonist ivuxolimab in advanced cancers. Using immunoSEQ multiplex PCR, the repertoire was profiled, and TCRdb retains in-frame clones only, with some absent. The top ten hold over 10% of the sample, which has about 70,000 clones, 85% to 90% seen once. Germline V gene data show CDR1 as LNHDA and CDR2 as SQIVND (reference sequence). This CDR3 has 13 residues. V gave up 3 bases and J gave up 1 base, with 5 bases separating them. The chain recombines TRBV19 with TRBJ2-3; D gene uncertain. The receptor's source is an adult with an advanced solid tumor such as melanoma, head and neck, liver or kidney cancer. This specimen was CD4+ or CD8+ T cells sorted from blood, taken in a trial of the OX40 agonist ivuxolimab. The CDR3 spells CASSIYGTDTQYF. The CDR3 bases are TGTGCCAGTAGTATTTATGGCACAGATACGCAGTATTTT.